The present T cell receptor beta chain was sequenced within a study of early T cells in non-severe SARS-CoV-2 infection. The germline V gene encodes CDR1 GTSNPN and CDR2 SVGIG (reference sequence). With 3 bases clipped from V and 0 bases from J, the junction kept 3 bases outside the gene matches. The CDR3 runs 14 residues. TCRdb redid the calling of the 5' RACE reads with MiXCR, one entry per CDR3 protein. The sample has tens of thousands of distinct CDR3 sequences, around 6% seen once. The sequence derives from an adult who was a healthcare worker with PCR-confirmed SARS-CoV-2 infection or an uninfected control (not recorded which). The sample consisted of whole blood. V and J are TRBV30 and TRBJ2-7, with 9 nucleotides matching TRBD1. The CDR3 here is CAWSLQGASYEQYF. The CDR3 coding sequence is TGTGCCTGGAGCCTACAGGGGGCCTCCTACGAGCAGTACTTC.